One sample yielded the 5 T cell receptor beta chains listed below, sequenced in a study of Tregs in tolerant kidney transplant recipients. Clones were read by immunoSEQ multiplex PCR, and TCRdb kept only the in-frame ones, dropping some. Of approximately 67,000 clones listed, just under 95% are singletons. The sequenced sample was CD8+ T cells from blood, obtained before the transplant. The receptors here all came from a human donor who received a combined kidney and bone marrow transplant.

The V call is TRBV6-7, the J call TRBJ1-1; perhaps TRBD1 as D (5 bases). TRBV6-7 is assigned to the ORF class and has an uncertain function. V dropped 0 bases and J dropped 3 bases, with 14 bases sitting between them. CDR3 length: 16 amino acids. The CDR3 DNA is TGTGCCAGCAGTTACTCGATATGGGGGGAAGACACTGAAGCTTTCTTT. Translation: CASSYSIWGEDTEAFF.

This chain uses TRBV19 with TRBJ2-1; 12 nucleotides match TRBD2. V was pared by 10 bases and J by 5 bases, with 6 bases of the junction left unmatched. In germline, CDR1 is LNHDA, CDR2 SQIVND (reference sequence). The CDR3 sequence is 14 residues long. The CDR3 coding sequence is TGTGCCACTCTAGCGGGAGGGGTCAACAATGAGCAGTTCTTC. Residues: CATLAGGVNNEQFF. Based on the CDR3 plus reference TRBV19 and TRBJ2-1, the full variable domain is DGGITQSPKYLFRKEGQNVTLSCEQNLNHDAMYWYRQDPGQGLRLIYYSQIVNDFQKGDIAEGYSVSREKKESFPLTVTSAQKNPTAFYLCATLAGGVNNEQFFGPGTRLTVL.

The rearrangement uses TRBV5-6 and TRBJ1-6, with D possibly being TRBD1 (5 bases). The V end lost 3 bases, the J end lost 7 bases, and 5 bases lay between the germline ends. This CDR3 comprises 12 residues. Germline V CDR1 and CDR2: SGHDT, YYEEEE. CDR3 sequence: CASSSGNSPLHF. The CDR3 DNA reads as TGTGCCAGCAGCTCAGGGAATTCACCCCTCCACTTT.

This sequence joins TRBV5-1 and TRBJ2-5, with 11 bases identical to TRBD2. Per germline, CDR1 SGHRS and CDR2 YFSETQ. The CDR3 is 16 residues long. Trimming took 0 bases from V and 6 from J; bases not matched to a gene: 7. The CDR3 region is CASSLGLAGHLKTQYF. Here the CDR3 DNA reads TGCGCCAGCAGCTTGGGACTAGCGGGGCATTTAAAGACCCAGTACTTC.

The V and J genes are TRBV2 and TRBJ1-2; the match to TRBD1 covers 8 bases. Per the germline V gene, CDR1 is SNHLY and CDR2 is FYNNEI. J was trimmed by 2 bases and V by 5 bases; bases with no gene match: 10. The CDR3 is 16 amino acids. The CDR3: CASSSGAGGPNYGYTF. CDR3 sequence (DNA): TGTGCCAGCAGTTCAGGGGCAGGGGGCCCAAACTATGGCTACACCTTC.